This T cell receptor beta chain originates from a study of CD8 T cells in ankylosing spondylitis. Broader study findings: Ankylosing spondylitis blood seemed to carry a telltale TCR beta motif made of eight highly homologous variants. In synovial fluid and blood from reactive arthritis, some motif variants were previously reported. As reported, disease-linked clones showed significant enrichment in matched ankylosing spondylitis synovial fluid.

TCRdb independently ran MiXCR on the 5' RACE reads; one entry per CDR3 protein. The data contain around 39,000 distinct CDR3 sequences, 16% of them singletons. Points on this clonotype: No antigen is known for it.

Sequencing was performed on blood. The sequence derives from a male donor with ankylosing spondylitis or in good health (not recorded which).

The CDR3 coding sequence is TGCGCCAGCAGCAACGGGCCCGAAGAGACCCAGTACTTC. Translated: CASSNGPEETQYF. This rearrangement joins TRBV5-1 to TRBJ2-5, with D unclear. The CDR3 covers 13 residues. The germline gives CDR1 SGHRS, CDR2 YFSETQ. V was clipped by 4 bases and J by 3 bases, with 10 bases between them.